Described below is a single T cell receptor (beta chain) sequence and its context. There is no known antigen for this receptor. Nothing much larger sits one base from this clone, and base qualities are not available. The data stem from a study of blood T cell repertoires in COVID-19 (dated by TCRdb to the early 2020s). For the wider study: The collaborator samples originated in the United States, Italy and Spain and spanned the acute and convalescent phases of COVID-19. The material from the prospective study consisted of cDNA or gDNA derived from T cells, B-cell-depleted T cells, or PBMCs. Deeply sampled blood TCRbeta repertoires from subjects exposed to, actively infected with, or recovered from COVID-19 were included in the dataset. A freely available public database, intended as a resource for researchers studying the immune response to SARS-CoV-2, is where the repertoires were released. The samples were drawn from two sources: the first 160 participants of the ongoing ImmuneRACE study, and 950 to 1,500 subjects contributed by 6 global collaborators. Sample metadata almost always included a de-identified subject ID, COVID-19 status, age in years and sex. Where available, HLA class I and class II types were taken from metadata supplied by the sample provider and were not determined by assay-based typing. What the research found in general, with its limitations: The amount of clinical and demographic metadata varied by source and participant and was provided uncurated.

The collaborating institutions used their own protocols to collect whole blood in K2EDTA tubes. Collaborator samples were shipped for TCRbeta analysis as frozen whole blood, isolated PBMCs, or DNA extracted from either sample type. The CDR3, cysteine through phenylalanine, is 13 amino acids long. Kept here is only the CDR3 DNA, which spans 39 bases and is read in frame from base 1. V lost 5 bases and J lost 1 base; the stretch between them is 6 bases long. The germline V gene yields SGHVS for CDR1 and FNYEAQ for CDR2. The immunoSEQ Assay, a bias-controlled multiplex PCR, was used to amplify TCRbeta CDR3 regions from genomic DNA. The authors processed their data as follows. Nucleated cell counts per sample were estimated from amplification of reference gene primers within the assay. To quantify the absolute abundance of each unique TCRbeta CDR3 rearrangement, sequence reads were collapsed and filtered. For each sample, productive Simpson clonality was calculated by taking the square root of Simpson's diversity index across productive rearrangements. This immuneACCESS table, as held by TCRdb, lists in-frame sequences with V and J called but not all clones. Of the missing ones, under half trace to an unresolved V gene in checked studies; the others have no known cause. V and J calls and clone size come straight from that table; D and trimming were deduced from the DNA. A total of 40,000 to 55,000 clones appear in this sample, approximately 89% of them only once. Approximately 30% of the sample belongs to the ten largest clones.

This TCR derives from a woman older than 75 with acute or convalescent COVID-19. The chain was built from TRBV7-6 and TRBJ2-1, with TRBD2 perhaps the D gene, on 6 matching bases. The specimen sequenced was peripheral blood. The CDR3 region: CASSGGSYNEQFF. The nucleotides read TGTGCCAGCAGCGGAGGGTCCTACAATGAGCAGTTCTTC.